This note documents a single T cell receptor (beta chain) sequence. Its cognate antigen has yet to be identified. The input lacks base qualities; no much larger clone sits a single base away. One collaborating source in Seattle enrolled patients while the patients were actively infected and followed the patients over time throughout the course of disease. Collaborating institutions collected whole blood in K2EDTA tubes following their own protocols. For TCRbeta analysis, collaborators shipped samples as frozen whole blood, isolated PBMCs, or DNA extracted from either of those sample types. The immunoSEQ Assay, a bias-controlled multiplex PCR, was used to amplify TCRbeta CDR3 regions from genomic DNA. The authors' analysis ran thus. Within the assay, amplification of reference gene primers was used to estimate how many nucleated cells each sample contained. To quantify the absolute abundance of each unique TCRbeta CDR3 rearrangement, sequence reads were collapsed and filtered. Productive Simpson clonality was computed per sample as the square root of Simpson's diversity index over productive rearrangements. The clones in this table, taken by TCRdb from immuneACCESS, are in-frame only. Not every clone is retained; where verified, under half of the shortfall comes from an unresolved V gene, and the cause of the rest is unknown. D and trimming come from the DNA, and the V and J calls and clone size come from that table. The sample contains 220,000 or so clones, approximately 78% of them found a single time. The ten biggest clones cover 7% to 10% of the sample.

The data were taken from a study of blood T cell repertoires in COVID-19 (dated by TCRdb to 2020 to 2021). Background for the entire study: Samples from collaborators originated in the United States, Italy and Spain and spanned both the acute and convalescent phases of COVID-19. Where HLA class I and class II types were available, the types were taken from metadata supplied by the sample provider, not from assay-based typing. The material from the prospective study consisted of cDNA or gDNA derived from T cells, B-cell-depleted T cells, or PBMCs. The repertoires were released in a freely available public database intended as a resource for research on the immune response to SARS-CoV-2. Nearly every sample came with metadata listing a de-identified subject ID, COVID-19 status, age in years and sex. Subjects who had been exposed to COVID-19, were actively infected with it, or had recovered from it provided the deeply sampled blood TCRbeta repertoires that made up the dataset. Samples came from the ongoing ImmuneRACE study (first 160 participants) plus 1,254 subjects from 6 global collaborators.

The investigation overall reported the following: How much clinical and demographic metadata was included differed by source and by participant, and the metadata was provided uncurated.

The source is a woman older than 75 with COVID-19, enrolled during active disease. Sequenced input: peripheral blood.

The CDR3 region has the sequence CASSATQGTDSPLHF. Read as DNA, the sequence is TGCGCCAGCAGCGCGACCCAGGGGACCGATTCACCCCTCCACTTT. Rearrangement joined TRBV5-1 to TRBJ1-6; the D gene is perhaps TRBD1, on 6 matching bases. Including cysteine and phenylalanine, the CDR3 has 15 amino acids. Only the CDR3 part of the read is kept: 45 bases, read in frame from the first base. Cut back by 4 bases and 8 bases, the V and J ends lie 16 bases apart. The germline V gene gives CDR1 as SGHRS and CDR2 as YFSETQ.